The clone carrying this TCR beta chain was seen only a few times. The antigen remains unidentified. This sample was included in a study of T cell repertoires in cytomegalovirus infection. Study-level background: Signatures in public TCR beta sequences pointed to both CMV infection and matching HLA type. General study points: CMV-specific HLA-C-restricted TCR beta clonotypes dominated the ex vivo response. Adding up the frequency of public TCR beta families identified people who carried CMV plus the relevant HLA.

TCRdb processed the reads anew with MiXCR; each CDR3 protein has one entry. This sample has roughly 760,000 distinct CDR3 sequences, with roughly 35% found just once. Trimming left V 6 bases short and J 8 bases short, with 19 bases between. This CDR3 comprises 15 residues. Germline V gene data show CDR1 as SGHVS and CDR2 as FNYEAQ. The clonotype originates from a human donor in good health (CMV status not recorded). Some clones in this sample may be carry-over from other donors' samples. The chain couples TRBV7-6 to TRBJ1-4; tentatively, D is TRBD1 (5 bases). The sample consisted of PBMCs. CDR3 bases: TGTGCCAGCAGTTTAACGGGACTCCTATTGGAAAAACTGTTTTTT. It encodes CASSLTGLLLEKLFF.